The rows below give T cell receptor beta chains drawn from one sample of a study of identical twins. TCRdb redid the calling of the 5' RACE reads with MiXCR, one entry per CDR3 protein. The repertoire consists of approximately 630,000 distinct CDR3 sequences, with 7.1% occurring once and the leading ten covering over 1.5%. These data also formed part of another study, on yellow fever vaccine responses in identical twins.

Source material: PBMCs. Receptors originate from a woman between 18 and 30 years old in good health. Both conserved end residues are part of each CDR3. A D gene is named only where the DNA matches it firmly. Clone sizes are given selectively: once, few, many, or a class where the clone is expanded.

>-|TRBJ1-1|TRBV29-1|TRBD1
CSVETPGQGFTEAFF
TGCAGCGTTGAAACTCCGGGACAGGGGTTCACTGAAGCTTTCTTT
>few|TRBJ2-3|TRBV29-1|TRBD2
CSVDAGATQYF
TGCAGCGTTGATGCGGGAGCAACGCAGTATTTT
>many|TRBJ1-5|TRBV4-1|-
CASSQEGKINQPQHF
TGCGCCAGCAGCCAAGAAGGGAAAATCAATCAGCCCCAGCATTTT
>-|TRBJ2-6|TRBV5-1|-
CASTNPGQGGANVLTF
TGCGCCAGCACTAACCCGGGACAAGGTGGGGCCAACGTCCTGACTTTC
>few|TRBJ1-2|TRBV5-5|TRBD1
CASSSYRDRVNYGYTF
TGTGCCAGCAGCTCATACCGGGACAGGGTGAACTATGGCTACACCTTC
>many|TRBJ2-5|TRBV5-8|-
CASSPETQYF
TGTGCCAGCAGCCCAGAGACCCAGTACTTC
>-|TRBJ2-7|TRBV4-1|-
CASSQDTEGVSEQYF
TGCGCCAGCAGCCAAGATACAGAGGGGGTCAGCGAGCAGTACTTC
>many|TRBJ2-7|TRBV20-1|-
CSAFPLREAYEQYF
TGCAGTGCTTTCCCCTTGAGGGAGGCATACGAGCAGTACTTC
>-|TRBJ2-3|TRBV24-1|-
CATSDPLDSTDTQYF
TGTGCCACCAGTGATCCCCTGGACAGCACAGATACGCAGTATTTT
>many|TRBJ2-1|TRBV6-1|TRBD1
CASRGDSPKGYNEQFF
TGTGCCAGCAGGGGGGACAGTCCAAAGGGGTACAATGAGCAGTTCTTC
>many|TRBJ1-6|TRBV6-1|-
CASSETVSNSPLHF
TGTGCCAGCAGTGAAACAGTTTCTAATTCACCCCTCCACTTT
>many|TRBJ2-7|TRBV6-2/TRBV6-3|-
CASSYFRGTGSDEQYF
TGTGCCAGCAGTTACTTCCGGGGAACCGGCTCCGACGAGCAGTACTTC